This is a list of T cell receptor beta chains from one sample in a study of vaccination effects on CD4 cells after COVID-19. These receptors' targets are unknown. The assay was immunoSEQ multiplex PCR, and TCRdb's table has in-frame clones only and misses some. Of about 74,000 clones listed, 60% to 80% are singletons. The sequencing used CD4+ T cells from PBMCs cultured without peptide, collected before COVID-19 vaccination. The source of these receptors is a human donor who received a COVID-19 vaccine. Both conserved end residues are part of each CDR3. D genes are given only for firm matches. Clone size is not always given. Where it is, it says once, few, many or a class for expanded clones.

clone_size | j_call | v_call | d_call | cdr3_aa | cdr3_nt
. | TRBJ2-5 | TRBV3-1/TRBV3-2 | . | CASSQGGAGGTQYF | TGTGCCAGCAGCCAAGGGGGCGCCGGTGGGACCCAGTACTTC
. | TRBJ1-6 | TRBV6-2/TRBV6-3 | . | CASSYVRGENSPLHF | TGTGCCAGCAGTTACGTGCGGGGAGAAAATTCACCCCTCCACTTT
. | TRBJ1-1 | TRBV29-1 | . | CSVGHPTEAFF | TGCAGCGTTGGGCATCCCACTGAAGCTTTCTTT
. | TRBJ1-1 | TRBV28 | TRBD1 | CASSLIYRGNTEAFF | TGTGCCAGCAGTTTAATCTACAGGGGGAACACTGAAGCTTTCTTT
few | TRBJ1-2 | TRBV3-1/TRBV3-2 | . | CASTSRLGRDYGYTF | TGTGCCAGCACCTCAAGGCTAGGCAGGGACTATGGCTACACCTTC
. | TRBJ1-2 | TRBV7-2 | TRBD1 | CASRGQGPPYGYTF | TGTGCCAGCAGGGGACAGGGGCCCCCCTATGGCTACACCTTC
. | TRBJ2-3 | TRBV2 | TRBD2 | CAFSPGGSTDTQYF | TGTGCCTTCTCCCCCGGGGGGAGCACAGATACGCAGTATTTT
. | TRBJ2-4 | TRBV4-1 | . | CASSQDGTEGAKNIQYF | TGCGCCAGCAGCCAAGACGGGACGGAGGGGGCCAAAAACATTCAGTACTTC
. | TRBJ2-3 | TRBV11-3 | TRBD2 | CASSLGGHGGKGDTQYF | TGTGCCAGCAGCTTAGGAGGTCACGGGGGGAAAGGAGATACGCAGTATTTT
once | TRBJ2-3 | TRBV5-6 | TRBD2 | CASSRTSGGADTQYF | TGTGCCAGCAGCCGTACTAGCGGGGGCGCAGATACGCAGTATTTT
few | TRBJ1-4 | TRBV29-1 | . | CSAGVGNEKLFF | TGCAGCGCTGGGGTTGGTAATGAAAAACTGTTTTTT
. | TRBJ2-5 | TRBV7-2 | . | CASSTGVLQETQYF | TGTGCCAGCAGTACGGGGGTACTCCAAGAGACCCAGTACTTC
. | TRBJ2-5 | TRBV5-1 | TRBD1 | CASSLGDRGTLQETQYF | TGCGCCAGCAGCTTAGGGGACAGGGGGACGCTCCAAGAGACCCAGTACTTC
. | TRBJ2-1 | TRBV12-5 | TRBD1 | CASGMIPLGQGNEQFF | TGTGCTAGTGGTATGATACCCTTAGGACAGGGCAATGAGCAGTTCTTC
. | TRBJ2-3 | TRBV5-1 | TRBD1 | CASSPGGTSTDTQYF | TGCGCCAGCAGCCCAGGGGGTACTAGCACAGATACGCAGTATTTT
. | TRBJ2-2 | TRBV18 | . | CASSPRLNTGELFF | TGTGCCAGCTCACCACGGCTAAACACCGGGGAGCTGTTTTTT
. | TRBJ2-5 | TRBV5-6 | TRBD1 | CAGTDRGGQTQYF | TGTGCCGGAACAGACAGGGGAGGTCAGACCCAGTACTTC
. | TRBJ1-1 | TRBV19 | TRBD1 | CASSMGPTGGRGTEAFF | TGTGCCAGTAGTATGGGGCCTACAGGGGGAAGGGGCACTGAAGCTTTCTTT
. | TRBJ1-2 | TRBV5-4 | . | CASSLEGAYGYTF | TGTGCCAGCAGCTTGGAAGGGGCCTATGGCTACACCTTC
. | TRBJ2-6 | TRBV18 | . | CASSRLISGANVLTF | TGTGCCAGCTCACGTCTGATCTCTGGGGCCAACGTCCTGACTTTC
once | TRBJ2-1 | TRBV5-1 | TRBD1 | CASSTTGDVYNEQFF | TGCGCCAGCAGCACGACAGGGGATGTGTACAATGAGCAGTTCTTC
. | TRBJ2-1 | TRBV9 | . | CASSELPGEQFF | TGTGCCAGCAGCGAACTTCCGGGGGAGCAGTTCTTC